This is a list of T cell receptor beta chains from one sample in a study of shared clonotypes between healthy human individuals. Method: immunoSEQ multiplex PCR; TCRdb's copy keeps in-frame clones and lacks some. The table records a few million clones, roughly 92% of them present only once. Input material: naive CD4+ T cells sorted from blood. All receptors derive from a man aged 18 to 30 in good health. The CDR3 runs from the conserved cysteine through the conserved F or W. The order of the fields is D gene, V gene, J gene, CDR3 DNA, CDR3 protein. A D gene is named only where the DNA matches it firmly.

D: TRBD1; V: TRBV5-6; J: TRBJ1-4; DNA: TGTGCCAGCAGCCTATGGGACAGACGAAATGAAAAACTGTTTTTT; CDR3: CASSLWDRRNEKLFF
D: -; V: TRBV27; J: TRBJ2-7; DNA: TGTGCCAGCAGGGGGCCAGGGAGCTCCTACGAGCAGTACTTC; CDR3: CASRGPGSSYEQYF
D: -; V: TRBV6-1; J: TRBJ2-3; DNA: TGTGCCAGCAGTGAGTCCTTTAGCACAGATACGCAGTATTTT; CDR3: CASSESFSTDTQYF
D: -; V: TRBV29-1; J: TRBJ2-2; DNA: TGCAGCGTCCGCCTGGACACCGGGGAGCTGTTTTTT; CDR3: CSVRLDTGELFF
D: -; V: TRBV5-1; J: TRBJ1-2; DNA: TGCGCCAGCAGCTTGTCAGCCGGGGGAGCGAGAGGCTACACCTTC; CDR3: CASSLSAGGARGYTF
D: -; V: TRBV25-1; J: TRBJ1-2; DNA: TGTGCCAGCAGTGCTGGATATGGCTACACCTTC; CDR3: CASSAGYGYTF
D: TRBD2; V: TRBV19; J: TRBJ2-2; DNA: TGTGCCAGTAGATGGGGACTAGCGGGAAGGGATTGGACCGGGGAGCTGTTTTTT; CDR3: CASRWGLAGRDWTGELFF
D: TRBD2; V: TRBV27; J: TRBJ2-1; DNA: TGTGCCAGCAGTCCCCGAGGAGCGGGGGGAAACAATGAGCAGTTCTTC; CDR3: CASSPRGAGGNNEQFF
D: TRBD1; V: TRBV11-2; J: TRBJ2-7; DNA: TGTGCCAGCAGCTTAGGACAGGGTTTCTCCTACGAGCAGTACTTC; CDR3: CASSLGQGFSYEQYF
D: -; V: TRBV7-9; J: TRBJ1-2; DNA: TGTGCCAGCAGCCCAAAGACAGCTAACTATGGCTACACCTTC; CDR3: CASSPKTANYGYTF
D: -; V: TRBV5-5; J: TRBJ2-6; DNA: TGTGCCAGCAGCTTGGCGGACGGCAACTCTGGGGCCAACGTCCTGACTTTC; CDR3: CASSLADGNSGANVLTF
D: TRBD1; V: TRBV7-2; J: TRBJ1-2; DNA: TGTGCCAGCAGCTCCCCTCGGGACAGGGGACAACATTACTATGGCTACACCTTC; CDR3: CASSSPRDRGQHYYGYTF
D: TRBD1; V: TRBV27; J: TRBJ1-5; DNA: TGTGCCAGCAGAGGGACAGTTAATCAGCCCCAGCATTTT; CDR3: CASRGTVNQPQHF